This TCR beta chain was sequenced during a study of OX40 agonist ivuxolimab in advanced cancers. Data came from immunoSEQ multiplex PCR; TCRdb stores just in-frame clones and leaves some out. This table has 70,000 or so clones, around 87% appearing once. Overall study findings and caveats: Expanded clones were, on average, more numerous in CD8+ T cells than in CD4+.

Details on this clone: The target antigen is unknown.

V lost 6 bases and J 4 bases, leaving 10 bases between the germline ends. This CDR3 has 14 residues. CDR1 is MDHEN, CDR2 SYDVKM, per germline. It was autoimmune disease history or systemic immunosuppression that excluded patients. Samples of blood were obtained at baseline, on cycle 4 day 1, and on cycle 7 day 1. This receptor was obtained from an adult with an advanced solid tumor such as melanoma, head and neck, liver or kidney cancer. The chain has TRBV28 and TRBJ2-6; no definite D call. Sequenced here: CD4+ or CD8+ T cells sorted from blood, sampled in a trial of the OX40 agonist ivuxolimab. The DNA for the CDR3 is TGTGCCAGCAGGCCCAGGTCCGGGGCCAACGTCCTGACTTTC. Protein product: CASRPRSGANVLTF. Drawing the rest from reference TRBV28 and TRBJ2-6, the complete variable domain is DVKVTQSSRYLVKRTGEKVFLECVQDMDHENMFWYRQDPGLGLRLIYFSYDVKMKEKGDIPEGYSVSREKKERFSLILESASTNQTSMYLCASRPRSGANVLTFGAGSRLTVL.